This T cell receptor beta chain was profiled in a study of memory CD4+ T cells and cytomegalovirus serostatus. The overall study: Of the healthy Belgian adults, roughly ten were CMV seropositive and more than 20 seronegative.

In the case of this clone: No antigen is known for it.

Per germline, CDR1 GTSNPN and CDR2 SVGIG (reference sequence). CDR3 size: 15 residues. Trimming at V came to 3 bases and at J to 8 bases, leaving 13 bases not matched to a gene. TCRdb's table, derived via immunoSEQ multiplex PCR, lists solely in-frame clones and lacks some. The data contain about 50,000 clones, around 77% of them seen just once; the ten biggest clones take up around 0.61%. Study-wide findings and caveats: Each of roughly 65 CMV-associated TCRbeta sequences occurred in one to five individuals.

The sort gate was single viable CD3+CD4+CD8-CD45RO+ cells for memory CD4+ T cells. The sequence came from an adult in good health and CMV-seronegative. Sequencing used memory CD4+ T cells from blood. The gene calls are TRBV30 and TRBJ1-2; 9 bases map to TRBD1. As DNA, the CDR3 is TGTGCCTGGAGGGTCACAGGGGGCAGTATCAAGGGCTACACCTTC. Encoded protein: CAWRVTGGSIKGYTF.